This T cell receptor beta chain was obtained from a study of post-analysis software for immune sequencing data. In germline, CDR1 is SQVTM, CDR2 ANQGSEA. The CDR3 totals 13 residues. V lost 6 bases and J lost 5; bases outside the gene matches: 5. Presence of unique molecular identifiers characterized the TCR beta cDNA libraries. TCRdb called the PCR reads again in MiXCR, with one record for every CDR3 protein. The table lists roughly 650,000 distinct CDR3 sequences, approximately 60% of them singletons, with about 11% in the top ten. Regarding this clonotype: What it recognizes is unknown.

Study-level findings and limits: A handful of TRBV segments were significantly more frequent in patients than in controls. TRBV5-6, TRBV5-1 and TRBV20-1 were among these segments.

The genes are TRBV29-1 and TRBJ2-1; 9 nucleotides line up with TRBD2. The sequencing sample was made of blood. The sequence was obtained from a girl aged 2 to 9 with multiple sclerosis. The CDR3: CSVPGTSNNEQFF. In DNA, the CDR3 is TGCAGCGTCCCCGGGACTAGCAACAATGAGCAGTTCTTC.